This note documents a single T cell receptor (beta chain) sequence. The germline gives CDR1 SGHTA, CDR2 FQGNSA. CDR3 length: 11 amino acids. How the authors handled the data: Estimates of nucleated cell counts were drawn from the amplification of reference gene primers. Profiling relied on immunoSEQ multiplex PCR, and the TCRdb table lists in-frame clones only, not all of them. From that table come the V and J calls and clone size; the DNA was used to work out D and trimming. The sample lists a few hundred thousand clones; around 80% were seen once. The data originate from a study of blood T cell repertoires in COVID-19. Study at large: Acute-phase and convalescent COVID-19 samples originated in the United States, Italy and Spain. PBMCs, B-cell-depleted T cells, or T cells were the source of the cDNA or gDNA that made up the material.

The chain couples TRBV7-2 to TRBJ2-3; maybe TRBD1 (6 bases). With the DNA end fitting TRBJ1-5 better, the J assignment may be wrong. The origin of this receptor is a woman aged 50 to 60 with acute or convalescent COVID-19. Sequences were obtained from peripheral blood. In nucleotides, the CDR3 is TGTGCCAGCAGGGCCGGGACACTACAGCATTTT. Amino acid sequence: CASRAGTLQHF.